The 2 T cell receptor beta chains below were found in one sample sequenced in a study of chemoradiotherapy in HPV16-positive cancers. Libraries were prepared by immunoSEQ multiplex PCR; TCRdb keeps only in-frame clonotypes and omits some of them. This sample has tens of thousands of clones, with 89% found just once. The source material was blood, sampled from a patient who underwent chemoradiotherapy. These TCRs come from a human donor with HPV-associated anogenital cancer.

This chain links TRBV10-1 with TRBJ2-1; 9 positions match TRBD1. CDR3 length: 17 residues. The V and J ends lost 4 bases and 6 bases, in that order; junction bases with no gene match: 13. Germline V gene sequence: CDR1 WNHNN, CDR2 SYGVQD (reference sequence). In DNA, the CDR3 is TGCGCCAGCAGTGGCAAGGGCTGGACAGGGGCCCGCAATGAGCAGTTCTTC. Its protein is CASSGKGWTGARNEQFF.

The J gene is TRBJ2-3, the V gene TRBV9, with 11 bases that match TRBD2. The CDR3 covers 16 residues. V lost 3 bases, J lost 2 bases, and 5 bases stayed unmatched. Germline assignment: CDR1 SGDLS and CDR2 YYNGEE. The chain's CDR3 is CASSALAGGSTDTQYF. The CDR3 coding sequence is TGTGCCAGCAGCGCCCTAGCGGGAGGCTCCACAGATACGCAGTATTTT.